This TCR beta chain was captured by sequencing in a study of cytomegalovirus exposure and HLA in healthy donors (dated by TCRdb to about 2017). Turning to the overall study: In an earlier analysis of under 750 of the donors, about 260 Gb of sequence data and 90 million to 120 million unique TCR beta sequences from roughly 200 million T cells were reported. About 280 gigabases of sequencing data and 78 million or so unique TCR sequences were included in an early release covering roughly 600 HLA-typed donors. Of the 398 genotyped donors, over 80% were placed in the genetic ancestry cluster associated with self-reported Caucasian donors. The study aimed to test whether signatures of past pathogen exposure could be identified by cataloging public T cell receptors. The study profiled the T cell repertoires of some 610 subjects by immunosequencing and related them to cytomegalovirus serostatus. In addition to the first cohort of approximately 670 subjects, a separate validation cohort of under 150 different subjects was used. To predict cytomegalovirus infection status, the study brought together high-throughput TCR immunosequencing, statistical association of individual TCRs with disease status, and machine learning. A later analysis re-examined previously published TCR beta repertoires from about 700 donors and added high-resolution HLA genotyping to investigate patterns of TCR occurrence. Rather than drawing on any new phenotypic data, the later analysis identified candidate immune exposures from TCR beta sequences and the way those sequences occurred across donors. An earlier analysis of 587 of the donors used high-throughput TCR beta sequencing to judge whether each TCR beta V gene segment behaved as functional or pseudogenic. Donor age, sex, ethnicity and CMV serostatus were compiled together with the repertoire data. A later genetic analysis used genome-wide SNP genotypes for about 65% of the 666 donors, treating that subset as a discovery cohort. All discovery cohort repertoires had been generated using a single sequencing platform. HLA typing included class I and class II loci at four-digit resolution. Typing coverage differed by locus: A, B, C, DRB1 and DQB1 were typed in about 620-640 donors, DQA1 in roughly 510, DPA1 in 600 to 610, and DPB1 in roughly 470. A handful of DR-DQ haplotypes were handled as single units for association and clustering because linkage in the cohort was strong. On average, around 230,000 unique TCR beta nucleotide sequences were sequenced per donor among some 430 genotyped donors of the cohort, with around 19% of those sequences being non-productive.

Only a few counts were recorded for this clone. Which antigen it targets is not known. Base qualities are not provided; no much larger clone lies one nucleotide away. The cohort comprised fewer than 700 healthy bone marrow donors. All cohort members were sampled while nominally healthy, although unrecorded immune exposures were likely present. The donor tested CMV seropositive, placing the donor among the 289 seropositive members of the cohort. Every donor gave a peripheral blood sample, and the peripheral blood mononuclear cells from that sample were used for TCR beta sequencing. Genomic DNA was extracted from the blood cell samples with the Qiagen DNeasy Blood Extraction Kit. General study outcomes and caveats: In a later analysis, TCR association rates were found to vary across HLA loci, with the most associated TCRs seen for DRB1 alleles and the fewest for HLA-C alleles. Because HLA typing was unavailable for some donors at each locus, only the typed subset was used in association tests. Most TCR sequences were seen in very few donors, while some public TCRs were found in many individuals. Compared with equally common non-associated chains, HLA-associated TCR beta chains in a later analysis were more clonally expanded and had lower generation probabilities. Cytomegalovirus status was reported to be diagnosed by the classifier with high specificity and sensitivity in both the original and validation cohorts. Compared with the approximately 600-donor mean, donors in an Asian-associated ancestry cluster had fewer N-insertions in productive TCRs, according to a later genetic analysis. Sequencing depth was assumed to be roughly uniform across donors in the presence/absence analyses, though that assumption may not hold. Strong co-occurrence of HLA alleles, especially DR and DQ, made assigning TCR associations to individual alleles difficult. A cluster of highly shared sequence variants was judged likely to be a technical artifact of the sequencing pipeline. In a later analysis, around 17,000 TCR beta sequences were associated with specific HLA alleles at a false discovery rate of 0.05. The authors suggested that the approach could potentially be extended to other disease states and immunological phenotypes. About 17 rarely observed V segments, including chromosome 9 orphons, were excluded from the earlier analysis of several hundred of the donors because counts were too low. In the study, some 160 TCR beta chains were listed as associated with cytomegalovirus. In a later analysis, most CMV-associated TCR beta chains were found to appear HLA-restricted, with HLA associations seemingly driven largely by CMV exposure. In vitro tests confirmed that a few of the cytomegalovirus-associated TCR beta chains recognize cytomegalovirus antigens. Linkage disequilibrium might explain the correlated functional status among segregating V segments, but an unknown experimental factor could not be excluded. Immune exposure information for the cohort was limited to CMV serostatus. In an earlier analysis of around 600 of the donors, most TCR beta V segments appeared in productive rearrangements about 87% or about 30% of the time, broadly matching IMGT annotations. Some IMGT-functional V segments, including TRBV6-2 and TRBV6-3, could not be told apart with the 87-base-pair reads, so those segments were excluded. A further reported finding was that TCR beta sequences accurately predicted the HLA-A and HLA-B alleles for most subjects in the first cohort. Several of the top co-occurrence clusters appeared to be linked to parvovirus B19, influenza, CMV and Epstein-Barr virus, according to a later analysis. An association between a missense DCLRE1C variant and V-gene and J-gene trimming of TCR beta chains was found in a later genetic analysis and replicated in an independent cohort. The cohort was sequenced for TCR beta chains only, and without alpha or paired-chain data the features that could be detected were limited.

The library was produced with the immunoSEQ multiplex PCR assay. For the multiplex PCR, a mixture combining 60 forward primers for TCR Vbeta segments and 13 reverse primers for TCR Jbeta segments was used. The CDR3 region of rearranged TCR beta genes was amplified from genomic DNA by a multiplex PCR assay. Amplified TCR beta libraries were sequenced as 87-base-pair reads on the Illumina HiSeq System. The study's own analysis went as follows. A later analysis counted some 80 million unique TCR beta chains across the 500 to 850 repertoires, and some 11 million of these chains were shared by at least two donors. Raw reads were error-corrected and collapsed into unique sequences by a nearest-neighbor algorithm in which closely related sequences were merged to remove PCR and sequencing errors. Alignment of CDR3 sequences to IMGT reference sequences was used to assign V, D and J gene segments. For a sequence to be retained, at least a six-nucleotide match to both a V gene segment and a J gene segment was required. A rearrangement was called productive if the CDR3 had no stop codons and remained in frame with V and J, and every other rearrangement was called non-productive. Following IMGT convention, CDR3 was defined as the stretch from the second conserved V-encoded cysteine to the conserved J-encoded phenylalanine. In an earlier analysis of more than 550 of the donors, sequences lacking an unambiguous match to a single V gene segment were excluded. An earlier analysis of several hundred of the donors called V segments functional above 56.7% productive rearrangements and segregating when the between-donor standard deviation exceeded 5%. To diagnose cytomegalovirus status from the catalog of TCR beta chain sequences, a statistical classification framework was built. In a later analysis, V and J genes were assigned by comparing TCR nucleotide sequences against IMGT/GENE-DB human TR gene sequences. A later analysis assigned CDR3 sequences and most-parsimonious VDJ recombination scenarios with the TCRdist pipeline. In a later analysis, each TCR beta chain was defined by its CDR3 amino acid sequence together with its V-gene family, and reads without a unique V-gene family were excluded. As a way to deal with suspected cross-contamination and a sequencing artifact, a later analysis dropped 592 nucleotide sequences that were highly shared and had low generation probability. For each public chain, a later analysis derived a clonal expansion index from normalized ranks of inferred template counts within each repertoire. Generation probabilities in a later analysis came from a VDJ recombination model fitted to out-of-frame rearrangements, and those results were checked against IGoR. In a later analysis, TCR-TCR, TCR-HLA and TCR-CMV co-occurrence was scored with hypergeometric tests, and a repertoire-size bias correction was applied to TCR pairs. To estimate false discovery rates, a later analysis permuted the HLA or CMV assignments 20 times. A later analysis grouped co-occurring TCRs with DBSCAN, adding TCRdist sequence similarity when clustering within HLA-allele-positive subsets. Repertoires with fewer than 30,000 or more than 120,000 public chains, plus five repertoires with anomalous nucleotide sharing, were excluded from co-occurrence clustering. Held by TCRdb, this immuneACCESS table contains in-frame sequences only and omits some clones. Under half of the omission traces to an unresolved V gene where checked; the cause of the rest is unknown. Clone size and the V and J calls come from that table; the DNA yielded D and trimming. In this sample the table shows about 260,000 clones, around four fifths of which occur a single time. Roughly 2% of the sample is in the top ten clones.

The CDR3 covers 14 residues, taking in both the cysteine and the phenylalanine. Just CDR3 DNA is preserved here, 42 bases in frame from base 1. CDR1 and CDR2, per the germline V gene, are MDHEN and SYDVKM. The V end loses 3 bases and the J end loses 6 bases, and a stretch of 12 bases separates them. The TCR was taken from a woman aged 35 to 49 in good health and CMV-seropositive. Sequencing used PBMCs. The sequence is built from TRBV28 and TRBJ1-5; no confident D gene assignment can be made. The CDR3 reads CASSLRSGSQPQHF. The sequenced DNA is TGTGCCAGCAGTTTGAGAAGTGGTAGTCAGCCCCAGCATTTT.